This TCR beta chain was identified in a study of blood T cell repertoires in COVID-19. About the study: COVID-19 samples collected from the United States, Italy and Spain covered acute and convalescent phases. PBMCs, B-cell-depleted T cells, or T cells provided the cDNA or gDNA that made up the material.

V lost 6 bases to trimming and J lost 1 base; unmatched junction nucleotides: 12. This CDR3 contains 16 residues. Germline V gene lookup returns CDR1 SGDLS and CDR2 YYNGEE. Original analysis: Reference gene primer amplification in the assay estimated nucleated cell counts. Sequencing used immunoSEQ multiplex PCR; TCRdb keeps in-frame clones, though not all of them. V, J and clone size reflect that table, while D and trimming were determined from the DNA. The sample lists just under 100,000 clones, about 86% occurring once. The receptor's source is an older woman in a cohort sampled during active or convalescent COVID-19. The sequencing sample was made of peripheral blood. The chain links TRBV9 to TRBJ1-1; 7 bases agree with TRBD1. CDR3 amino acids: CASTVIRGARNTEAFF. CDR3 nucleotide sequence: TGTGCCAGCACGGTTATCAGGGGGGCAAGGAACACTGAAGCTTTCTTT.